This T cell receptor beta chain stems from a study of cytomegalovirus exposure and HLA in healthy donors. Germline V CDR1 and CDR2: SEHNR, FQNEAQ (reference sequence). The CDR3 sequence is 11 residues long. Trimming shortened V by 9 bases and J by 5 bases, and 10 bases separated the two germline ends. The primer mix had 60 Vbeta and 13 Jbeta primers. Clones were read by immunoSEQ multiplex PCR, and TCRdb kept only the in-frame ones, dropping some. The table shows almost 200,000 clones, with roughly 77% occurring only once. This TCR came from a male donor in good health and CMV-seropositive. Specimen: PBMCs. This chain connects TRBV7-9 to TRBJ1-1, with TRBD1 as a possible D gene (6 bases). This chain's CDR3 is CASRQGTEAFF. In DNA, the CDR3 is TGTGCCAGTAGGCAGGGGACTGAAGCTTTCTTT. Full variable domain (rest looked up from reference TRBV7-9 and TRBJ1-1): DTGVSQNPRHKITKRGQNVTFRCDPISEHNRLYWYRQTLGQGPEFLTYFQNEAQLEKSRLLSDRFSAERPKGSFSTLEIQRTEQGDSAMYLCASRQGTEAFFGQGTRLTVV.